The 10 T cell receptor delta chains below were found in one sample sequenced in a study of gamma-delta chains in newborns, infants, children. TCRdb re-called the reads via CATT. The sample has about 8,500 delta-chain clones, 3% to 4% seen once. The specimen sequenced was blood. The receptors come from a child who was a newborn, infant or young child, either healthy, febrile or measles-vaccinated (not recorded which).

Relative to its sample, this clone is medium-sized. The rearrangement joins TRDV2 to TRDJ3; 13 bases map to TRDD3. J gave up 3 bases and V 3 bases, and 13 bases lay outside the gene matches. This CDR3 comprises 21 residues. Looked up from germline, CDR1 is GEAIGNYY and CDR2 is EKD. The CDR3 spells CACDSVLGDTLDYWDTRQMFF. The DNA of the CDR3 is TGTGCCTGTGACTCCGTACTGGGGGATACGCTGGACTACTGGGACACCCGACAGATGTTTTTC.

By proportion, this clone is medium-sized. Other DNA sequences of this sample code for an identical CDR3. CDR3 nucleotides: TGTGCCTGTGACACCTGGGGGCTCGTGAGCTCCTGGGACACCCGACAGATGTTTTTC. It encodes CACDTWGLVSSWDTRQMFF. This sequence joins TRDV2 and TRDJ3, with a weak D call TRDD3 (6 bases). This CDR3 is built from 19 residues. CDR1 GEAIGNYY and CDR2 EKD come from the germline V gene. V was shortened by 0 bases and J by 0 bases, with 14 bases between the two germline ends.

Concerning this clone itself: A read error may explain this, as a much larger clone is one base away. J is TRDJ3 and V is TRDV2; the match to TRDD3 covers 10 bases. The CDR3 totals 20 residues. Trimming cost V 0 bases and J 0 bases; bases outside gene matches: 7. The V gene's germline CDR1 is GEAIGNYY and CDR2 EKD. The CDR3 region has the DNA TGTGCCTGTGACACCGCACTGGGGGATCGTAGCTCCTGGGACACCCGACAGATGTTTTTC. Protein: CACDTALGDRSSWDTRQMFF.

The J gene is TRDJ1, the V gene TRDV2; 7 nucleotides line up with TRDD3. Germline V gives CDR1 GEAIGNYY, CDR2 EKD. The CDR3 spans 15 residues. The J segment lost 1 base and the V segment lost 0 bases, leaving 4 bases of the junction unmatched. The CDR3 region has the DNA TGTGCCTGTGACACCGTGGGGATATTCACCGATAAACTCATCTTT. This gives the protein CACDTVGIFTDKLIF.

V is TRDV2 and J is TRDJ3; 8 bases line up with TRDD3. Germline V gives CDR1 GEAIGNYY, CDR2 EKD. The CDR3 consists of 19 residues. V lost 0 bases to trimming and J lost 0 bases; unmatched junction nucleotides: 6. The CDR3, as DNA: TGTGCCTGTGACACCGGGTGGGGGATTCGCTCCTGGGACACCCGACAGATGTTTTTC. As protein: CACDTGWGIRSWDTRQMFF.

Regarding this clone: A read error is likely here: a far larger clone is one base away. Distinct nucleotide sequences in the sample also encode this CDR3. This sequence joins TRDV2 and TRDJ3, with 11 nucleotides matching TRDD3. This CDR3 has 19 amino acids. V was clipped by 0 bases and J by 0 bases; unmatched bases: 3. The V gene's germline CDR1 is GEAIGNYY and CDR2 EKD. The CDR3 here is CACDTVLGDNSWDTRQMFF. The CDR3 DNA reads TGTGCCTGTGACACCGTACTGGGGGATAACTCCTGGGACACCCGACAGATGTTTTTC.

This clone was picked up many times. V gene TRDV2 combines with J gene TRDJ3; 7 nucleotides line up with TRDD3. Per the germline V gene, CDR1 is GEAIGNYY and CDR2 is EKD. The junction had 6 bases not matched to a gene; V was cut back by 2 bases and J by 0 bases. The CDR3 is made up of 18 amino acids. The CDR3 region has the DNA TGTGCCTGTGACATACTGGGGCCGAGCTCCTGGGACACCCGACAGATGTTTTTC. It encodes CACDILGPSSWDTRQMFF.

On this clone itself: This may be a read error, as it is one base from a much larger clone. The sample carries other DNA sequences with the same CDR3. This sequence joins TRDV2 and TRDJ2; TRDD3 matches at 10 bases. Germline loops: CDR1 GEAIGNYY, CDR2 EKD. V lost 3 bases and J lost 0; bases outside the gene matches: 3. This CDR3 region has 16 residues. The CDR3 sequence: CACDVLGDTLTAQLFF. The CDR3 DNA sequence: TGTGCCTGTGACGTGCTGGGGGATACTTTGACAGCACAACTCTTCTTT.

Concerning this clone: The protein TCRdb gives is from a much larger clone and does not agree with this DNA's translation at residue 3, likely a read error; the protein shown here comes from the DNA. J is TRDJ2 and V is TRDV2; 8 bases agree with TRDD3. The CDR3 has 14 residues. The germline V gene encodes CDR1 GEAIGNYY and CDR2 EKD. V shed 8 bases and J 3 bases; nucleotides not matched to a gene: 7. The CDR3 loop reads CAYDTWGMTAQLFF. CDR3 nucleotides: TGTGCCTACGACACCTGGGGGATGACAGCACAACTCTTCTTT.

This clone has a handful of counts. The protein recorded in TCRdb matches a much larger clone and deviates from this DNA's translation at residue 10, suggesting a read error; the protein here is obtained by translating the DNA. V and J are TRDV2 and TRDJ3, with a weak D call TRDD3 (6 bases). CDR1 and CDR2 from the germline V gene are GEAIGNYY and EKD. The CDR3 runs 16 residues. The chain's CDR3 is CACDYWSSWGTRQMFF. Here the CDR3 DNA reads TGTGCCTGTGACTACTGGAGCTCCTGGGGCACCCGACAGATGTTTTTC.